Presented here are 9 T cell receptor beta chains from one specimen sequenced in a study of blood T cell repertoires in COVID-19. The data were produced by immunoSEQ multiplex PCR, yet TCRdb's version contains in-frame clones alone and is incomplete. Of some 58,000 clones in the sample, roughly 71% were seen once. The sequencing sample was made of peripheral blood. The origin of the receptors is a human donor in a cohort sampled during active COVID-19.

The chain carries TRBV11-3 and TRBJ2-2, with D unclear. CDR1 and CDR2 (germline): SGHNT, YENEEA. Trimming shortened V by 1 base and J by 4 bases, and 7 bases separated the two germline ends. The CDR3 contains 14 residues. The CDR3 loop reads CASSLGQATGELFF. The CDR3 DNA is TGTGCCAGCAGCTTAGGACAAGCCACCGGGGAGCTGTTTTTT.

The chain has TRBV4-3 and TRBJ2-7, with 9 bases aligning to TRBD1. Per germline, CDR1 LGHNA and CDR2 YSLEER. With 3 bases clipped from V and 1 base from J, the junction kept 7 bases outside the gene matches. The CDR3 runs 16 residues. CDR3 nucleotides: TGCGCCAGCAGCCAGGCGACAGGGGGATGGTCCTACGAGCAGTACTTC. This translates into CASSQATGGWSYEQYF.

CDR3 region: CASRDDRRGDEKLFF. The CDR3 DNA follows: TGTGCCAGCAGAGACGACAGGCGGGGGGATGAAAAACTGTTTTTT. This chain connects TRBV27 to TRBJ1-4, with D perhaps TRBD1 (6 bases). The CDR3 is 15 residues long. Trimming stripped 6 bases from V and 6 bases from J, with 17 bases between. CDR1 MNHEY and CDR2 SMNVEV come from the germline V gene (reference sequence).

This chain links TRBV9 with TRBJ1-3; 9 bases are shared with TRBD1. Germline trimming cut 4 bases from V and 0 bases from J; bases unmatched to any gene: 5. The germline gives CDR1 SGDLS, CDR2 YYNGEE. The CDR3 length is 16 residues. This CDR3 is CASSIQDRGSGNTIYF. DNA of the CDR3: TGTGCCAGCAGCATCCAGGACAGGGGCTCTGGAAACACCATATATTTT.

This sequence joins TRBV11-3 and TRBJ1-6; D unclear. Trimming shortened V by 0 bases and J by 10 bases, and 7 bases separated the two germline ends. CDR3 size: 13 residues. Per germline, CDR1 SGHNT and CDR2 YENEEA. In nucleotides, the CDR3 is TGTGCCAGCAGCTTAGACAATCTATCACCCCTCCACTTT. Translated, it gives CASSLDNLSPLHF.

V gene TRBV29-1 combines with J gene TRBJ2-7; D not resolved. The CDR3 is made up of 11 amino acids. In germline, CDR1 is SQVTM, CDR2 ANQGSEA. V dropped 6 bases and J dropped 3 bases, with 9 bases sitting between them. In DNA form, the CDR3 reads TGCAGCGTCATACATGACTACGAGCAGTACTTC. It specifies CSVIHDYEQYF.

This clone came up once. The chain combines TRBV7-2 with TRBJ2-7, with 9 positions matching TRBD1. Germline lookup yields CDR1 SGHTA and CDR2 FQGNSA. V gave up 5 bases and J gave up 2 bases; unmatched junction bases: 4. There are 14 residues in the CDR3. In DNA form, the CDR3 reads TGTGCCAGCAGCCGGGGACAGGGCCCCTACGAGCAGTACTTC. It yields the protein CASSRGQGPYEQYF.

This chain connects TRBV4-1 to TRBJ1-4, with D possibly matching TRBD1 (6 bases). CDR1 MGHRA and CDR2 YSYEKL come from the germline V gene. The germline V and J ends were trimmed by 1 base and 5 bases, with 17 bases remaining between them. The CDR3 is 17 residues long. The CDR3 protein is CASSQATVGGGNEKLFF. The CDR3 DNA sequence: TGCGCCAGCAGCCAAGCCACGGTAGGGGGTGGGAATGAAAAACTGTTTTTT.

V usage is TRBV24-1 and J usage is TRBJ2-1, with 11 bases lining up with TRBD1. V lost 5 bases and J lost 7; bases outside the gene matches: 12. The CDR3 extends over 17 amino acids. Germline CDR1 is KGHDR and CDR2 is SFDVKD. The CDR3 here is CATSGRSGQGGRNEQFF. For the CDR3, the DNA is TGTGCCACCAGTGGCAGATCGGGACAGGGGGGGCGAAATGAGCAGTTCTTC.